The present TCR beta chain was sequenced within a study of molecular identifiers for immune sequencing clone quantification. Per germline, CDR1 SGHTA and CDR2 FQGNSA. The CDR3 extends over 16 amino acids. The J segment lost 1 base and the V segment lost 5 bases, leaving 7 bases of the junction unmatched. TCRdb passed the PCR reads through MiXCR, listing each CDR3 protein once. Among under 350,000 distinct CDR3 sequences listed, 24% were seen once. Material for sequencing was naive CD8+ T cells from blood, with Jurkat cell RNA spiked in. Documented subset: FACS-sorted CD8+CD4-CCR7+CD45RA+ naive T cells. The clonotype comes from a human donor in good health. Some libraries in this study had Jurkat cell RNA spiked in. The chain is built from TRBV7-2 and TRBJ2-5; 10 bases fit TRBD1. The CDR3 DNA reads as TGTGCCAGCAGCAACAAGGGACAGGGGACCCAAGAGACCCAGTACTTC. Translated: CASSNKGQGTQETQYF.